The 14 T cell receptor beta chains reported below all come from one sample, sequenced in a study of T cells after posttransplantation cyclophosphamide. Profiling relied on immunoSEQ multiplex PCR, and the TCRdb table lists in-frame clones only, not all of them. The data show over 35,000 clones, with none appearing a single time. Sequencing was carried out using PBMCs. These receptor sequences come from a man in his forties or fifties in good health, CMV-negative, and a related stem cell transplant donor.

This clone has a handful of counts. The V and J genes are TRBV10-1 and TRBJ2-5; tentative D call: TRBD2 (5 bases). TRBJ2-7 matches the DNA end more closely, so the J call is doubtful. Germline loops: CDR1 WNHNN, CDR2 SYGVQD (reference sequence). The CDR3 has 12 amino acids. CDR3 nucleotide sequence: TGCGCCAGCAGTGAGCGGAGCGGCGAGCAGTACTTC. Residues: CASSERSGEQYF.

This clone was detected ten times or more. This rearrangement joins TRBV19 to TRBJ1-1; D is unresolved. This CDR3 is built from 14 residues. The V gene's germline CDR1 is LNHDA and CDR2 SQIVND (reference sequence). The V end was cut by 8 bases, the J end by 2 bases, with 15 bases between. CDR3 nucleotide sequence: TGTGCCAGTTTCCCAGGAAGGCATAACACTGAAGCTTTCTTT. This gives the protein CASFPGRHNTEAFF. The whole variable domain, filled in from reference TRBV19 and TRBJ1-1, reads DGGITQSPKYLFRKEGQNVTLSCEQNLNHDAMYWYRQDPGQGLRLIYYSQIVNDFQKGDIAEGYSVSREKKESFPLTVTSAQKNPTAFYLCASFPGRHNTEAFFGQGTRLTVV.

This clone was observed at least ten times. Here the CDR3 DNA reads TGTGCCAGTAGTGACAGGACTTTGAACACTGAAGCTTTCTTT. Translating gives CASSDRTLNTEAFF. The V and J genes are TRBV19 and TRBJ1-1; D might be TRBD1 (6 bases). This CDR3 has 14 residues. V gave up 5 bases and J gave up 0 bases, with 10 bases separating them. The V gene's germline CDR1 is LNHDA and CDR2 SQIVND (reference sequence).

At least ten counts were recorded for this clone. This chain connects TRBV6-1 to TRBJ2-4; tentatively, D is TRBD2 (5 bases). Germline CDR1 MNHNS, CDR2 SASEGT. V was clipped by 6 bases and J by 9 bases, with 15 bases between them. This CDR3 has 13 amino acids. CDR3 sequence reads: CASSETPAGIQYF. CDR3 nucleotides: TGTGCCAGCAGCGAAACCCCGGCGGGCATTCAGTACTTC.

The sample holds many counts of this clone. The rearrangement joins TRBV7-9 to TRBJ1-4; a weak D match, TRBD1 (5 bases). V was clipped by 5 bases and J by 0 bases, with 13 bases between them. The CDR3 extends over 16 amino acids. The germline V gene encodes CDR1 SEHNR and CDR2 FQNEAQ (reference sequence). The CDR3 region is CASSRYRIATNEKLFF. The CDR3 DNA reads TGTGCCAGCAGCAGATACAGGATTGCAACTAATGAAAAACTGTTTTTT.

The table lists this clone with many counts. CDR3 loop: CASSVGRGTDTQYF. In nucleotides, the CDR3 is TGTGCCAGCAGTGTCGGGAGAGGCACAGATACGCAGTATTTT. V is TRBV2 and J is TRBJ2-3; TRBD2 is a possible D gene (6 bases). Germline CDR1 and CDR2: SNHLY and FYNNEI. The CDR3 loop spans 14 amino acids. The V and J ends lost 4 bases and 1 base respectively, with 9 bases between them.

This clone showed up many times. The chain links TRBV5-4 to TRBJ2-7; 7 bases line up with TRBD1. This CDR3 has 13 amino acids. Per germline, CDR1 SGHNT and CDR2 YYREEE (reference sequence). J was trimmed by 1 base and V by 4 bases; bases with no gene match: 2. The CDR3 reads CASSPGQSYEQYV. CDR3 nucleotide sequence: TGTGCCAGCAGCCCGGGACAGTCCTACGAGCAGTACGTC.

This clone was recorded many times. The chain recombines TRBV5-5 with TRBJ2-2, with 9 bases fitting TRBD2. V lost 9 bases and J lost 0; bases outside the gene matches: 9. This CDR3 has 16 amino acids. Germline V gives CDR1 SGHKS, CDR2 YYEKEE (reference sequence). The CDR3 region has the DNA TGTGCCACGGGAGGGCGACTAGCGGCGAACACCGGGGAGCTGTTTTTT. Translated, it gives CATGGRLAANTGELFF. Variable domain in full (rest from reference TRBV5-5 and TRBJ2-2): DAGVTQSPTHLIKTRGQQVTLRCSPISGHKSVSWYQQVLGQGPQFIFQYYEKEERGRGNFPDRFSARQFPNYSSELNVNALLLGDSALYLCATGGRLAANTGELFFGEGSRLTVL.

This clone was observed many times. The CDR3 spells CASSRGSGPTNTGELFF. The CDR3 DNA is TGTGCCAGCAGCCGAGGGAGCGGGCCAACGAACACCGGGGAGCTGTTTTTT. The chain is built from TRBV11-3 and TRBJ2-2; maybe TRBD2 (6 bases). The V gene lost 5 bases and the J gene lost 0 bases, with 16 bases spanning the gap. The CDR3 sequence is 17 residues long. CDR1 SGHNT and CDR2 YENEEA come from the germline V gene.

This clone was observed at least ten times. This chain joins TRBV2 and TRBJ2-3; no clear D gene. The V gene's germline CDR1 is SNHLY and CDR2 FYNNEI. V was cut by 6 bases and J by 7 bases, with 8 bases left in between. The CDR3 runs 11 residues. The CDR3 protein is CASSSQNTQYF. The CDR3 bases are TGTGCCAGCAGCTCCCAGAATACGCAGTATTTT.

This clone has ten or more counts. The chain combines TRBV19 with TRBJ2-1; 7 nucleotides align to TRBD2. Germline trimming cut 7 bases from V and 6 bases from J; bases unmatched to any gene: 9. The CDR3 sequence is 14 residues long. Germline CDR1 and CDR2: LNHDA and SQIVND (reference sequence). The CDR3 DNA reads TGTGCCAGTAAGGCTAGCGGCAACAGCAATGAGCAGTTCTTC. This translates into CASKASGNSNEQFF.

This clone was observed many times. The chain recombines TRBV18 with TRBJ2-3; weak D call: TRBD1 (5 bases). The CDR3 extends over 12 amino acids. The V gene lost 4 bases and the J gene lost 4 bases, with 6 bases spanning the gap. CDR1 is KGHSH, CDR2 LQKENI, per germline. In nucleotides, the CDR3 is TGTGCCAGCTCACGGGGCCCAGATACGCAGTATTTT. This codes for CASSRGPDTQYF.

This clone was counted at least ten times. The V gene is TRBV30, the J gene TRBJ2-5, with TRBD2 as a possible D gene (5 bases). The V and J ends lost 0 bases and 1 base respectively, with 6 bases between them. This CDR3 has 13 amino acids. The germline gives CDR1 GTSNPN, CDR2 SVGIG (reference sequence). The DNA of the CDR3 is TGTGCCTGGAGTGTAGGGAGCCAAGAGACCCAGTACTTC. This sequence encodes CAWSVGSQETQYF.

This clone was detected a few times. The CDR3 spells CASSSIALVETQYF. The CDR3 DNA is TGTGCCAGCAGCTCAATAGCGCTGGTGGAGACCCAGTACTTC. The chain is built from TRBV7-9 and TRBJ2-5; perhaps TRBD2 as D (5 bases). The CDR3 consists of 14 residues. V shed 4 bases and J shed 5 bases, with 14 bases lying between them. Per the germline V gene, CDR1 is SEHNR and CDR2 is FQNEAQ (reference sequence).